This T cell receptor beta chain is drawn from a study of T cell responses to AZD1222 COVID-19 vaccine. Sequencing was performed with immunoSEQ multiplex PCR; in TCRdb, only in-frame clones are kept and a portion is missing. Of about 140,000 clones in the sample, around 92% are singletons; the top ten hold approximately 3.8%. The CDR3 spans 13 residues. Germline lookup yields CDR1 MNHEY and CDR2 SMNVEV (reference sequence). Trimming cost V 7 bases and J 4 bases, with 13 bases left between them. This TCR derives from an adult who received the AZD1222 COVID-19 vaccine. The material was peripheral blood, obtained 28 days after the second AZD1222 dose. This chain links TRBV27 with TRBJ1-1; D not certain. The CDR3 spells CASMEFVGTEAFF. The CDR3 DNA reads as TGTGCCAGCATGGAGTTTGTGGGCACTGAAGCTTTCTTT.